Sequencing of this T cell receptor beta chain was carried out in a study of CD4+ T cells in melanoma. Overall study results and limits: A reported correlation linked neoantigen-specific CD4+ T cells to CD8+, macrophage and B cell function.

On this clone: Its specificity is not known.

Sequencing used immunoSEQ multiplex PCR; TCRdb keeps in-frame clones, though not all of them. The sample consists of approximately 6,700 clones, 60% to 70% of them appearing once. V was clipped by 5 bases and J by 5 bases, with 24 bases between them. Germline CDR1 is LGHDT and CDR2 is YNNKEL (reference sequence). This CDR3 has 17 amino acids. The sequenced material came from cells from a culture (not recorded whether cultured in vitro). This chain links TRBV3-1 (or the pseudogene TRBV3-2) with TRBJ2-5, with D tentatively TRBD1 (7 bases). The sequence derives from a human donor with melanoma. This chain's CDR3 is CASSNKGAGEVLETQYF. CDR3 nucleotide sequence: TGTGCCAGCAGCAATAAGGGGGCAGGGGAGGTATTGGAGACCCAGTACTTC.